Listed below are T cell receptor beta chains from one sample, sequenced in a study of blood T cells in healthy people across ages. Each CDR3 protein is one row after TCRdb ran MiXCR on the 5' RACE reads. The sample lists about 1.7 million distinct CDR3 sequences; roughly 28% were seen once. The sequenced material came from blood. These TCRs come from a woman aged 25 to 45 in good health. Each CDR3 is given with its conserved first and last residue.

V: TRBV3-1; J: TRBJ2-1; CDR3: CASSTGGQGVSWNEQFF
V: TRBV20-1; J: TRBJ2-3; CDR3: CTAGGAETYTQYF
V: TRBV4-1; J: TRBJ1-6; CDR3: CASSQGPVDQYSPLHF
V: TRBV10-3; J: TRBJ1-6; CDR3: CATKGEPINSPLHF
V: TRBV28; J: TRBJ2-3; CDR3: CASSLLDGTYGDTQYF
V: TRBV4-2; J: -; CDR3: CASSDTRWGRSHEQYF
V: TRBV20-1; J: TRBJ2-1; CDR3: CSTRDLGLAGYNEQFF
V: TRBV7-2; J: TRBJ2-1; CDR3: CASSFTQAEQFF
V: TRBV7-9; J: TRBJ1-6; CDR3: CASSPGTGRSPLHF
V: TRBV7-2; J: TRBJ2-1; CDR3: CASSSLAGIGRSEQFF
V: TRBV4-1; J: -; CDR3: CASSWETAYEQYF
V: TRBV12-3/TRBV12-4; J: TRBJ1-2; CDR3: CASSLSGPYGYTF
V: TRBV28; J: TRBJ2-7; CDR3: CASSTLGRTTYEQYF
V: TRBV11-2; J: TRBJ2-3; CDR3: CASSSGTLAGSQYF
V: TRBV6-1; J: TRBJ1-5; CDR3: CASAPKGYVDRPYSNQPQHF
V: TRBV7-2; J: TRBJ1-6; CDR3: CASSPQGTNSPLHF
V: TRBV12-5; J: TRBJ2-1; CDR3: CASGFGQGANEQFF
V: TRBV27; J: TRBJ2-1; CDR3: CASSQKQGSEQFF
V: TRBV4-1; J: TRBJ2-5; CDR3: CASSQNLRIETQYF
V: TRBV5-1; J: -; CDR3: CASSLERSGEDEQYF
V: TRBV4-1; J: TRBJ1-5; CDR3: CASSQGIVANQPQHF
V: TRBV7-9; J: TRBJ1-2; CDR3: CASSLGAQNYGYTF